This record concerns one T cell receptor beta chain sequence. Its antigen is not identified. The ends were cut back, 0 bases at V and 2 bases at J, with 2 bases in the middle. There are 14 residues in the CDR3. The V gene's germline CDR1 is MGHRA and CDR2 YSYEKL. Assay used: immunoSEQ multiplex PCR; TCRdb lists only in-frame clones, some missing. The sample includes some 240,000 clones, approximately 87% seen only once; the top ten take roughly 5.7%. The sample originates from a study of cytomegalovirus exposure and HLA in healthy donors. Study-wide findings and caveats: The classifier reportedly diagnosed cytomegalovirus status with high sensitivity and specificity.

What was sequenced was PBMCs. V is TRBV4-1 and J is TRBJ2-6; no definite D call. This clonotype originated in a woman aged 18-29 years in good health and CMV-seronegative. In DNA form, the CDR3 reads TGCGCCAGCAGCCAAGATACTGGGGCCAACGTCCTGACTTTC. Protein product: CASSQDTGANVLTF.